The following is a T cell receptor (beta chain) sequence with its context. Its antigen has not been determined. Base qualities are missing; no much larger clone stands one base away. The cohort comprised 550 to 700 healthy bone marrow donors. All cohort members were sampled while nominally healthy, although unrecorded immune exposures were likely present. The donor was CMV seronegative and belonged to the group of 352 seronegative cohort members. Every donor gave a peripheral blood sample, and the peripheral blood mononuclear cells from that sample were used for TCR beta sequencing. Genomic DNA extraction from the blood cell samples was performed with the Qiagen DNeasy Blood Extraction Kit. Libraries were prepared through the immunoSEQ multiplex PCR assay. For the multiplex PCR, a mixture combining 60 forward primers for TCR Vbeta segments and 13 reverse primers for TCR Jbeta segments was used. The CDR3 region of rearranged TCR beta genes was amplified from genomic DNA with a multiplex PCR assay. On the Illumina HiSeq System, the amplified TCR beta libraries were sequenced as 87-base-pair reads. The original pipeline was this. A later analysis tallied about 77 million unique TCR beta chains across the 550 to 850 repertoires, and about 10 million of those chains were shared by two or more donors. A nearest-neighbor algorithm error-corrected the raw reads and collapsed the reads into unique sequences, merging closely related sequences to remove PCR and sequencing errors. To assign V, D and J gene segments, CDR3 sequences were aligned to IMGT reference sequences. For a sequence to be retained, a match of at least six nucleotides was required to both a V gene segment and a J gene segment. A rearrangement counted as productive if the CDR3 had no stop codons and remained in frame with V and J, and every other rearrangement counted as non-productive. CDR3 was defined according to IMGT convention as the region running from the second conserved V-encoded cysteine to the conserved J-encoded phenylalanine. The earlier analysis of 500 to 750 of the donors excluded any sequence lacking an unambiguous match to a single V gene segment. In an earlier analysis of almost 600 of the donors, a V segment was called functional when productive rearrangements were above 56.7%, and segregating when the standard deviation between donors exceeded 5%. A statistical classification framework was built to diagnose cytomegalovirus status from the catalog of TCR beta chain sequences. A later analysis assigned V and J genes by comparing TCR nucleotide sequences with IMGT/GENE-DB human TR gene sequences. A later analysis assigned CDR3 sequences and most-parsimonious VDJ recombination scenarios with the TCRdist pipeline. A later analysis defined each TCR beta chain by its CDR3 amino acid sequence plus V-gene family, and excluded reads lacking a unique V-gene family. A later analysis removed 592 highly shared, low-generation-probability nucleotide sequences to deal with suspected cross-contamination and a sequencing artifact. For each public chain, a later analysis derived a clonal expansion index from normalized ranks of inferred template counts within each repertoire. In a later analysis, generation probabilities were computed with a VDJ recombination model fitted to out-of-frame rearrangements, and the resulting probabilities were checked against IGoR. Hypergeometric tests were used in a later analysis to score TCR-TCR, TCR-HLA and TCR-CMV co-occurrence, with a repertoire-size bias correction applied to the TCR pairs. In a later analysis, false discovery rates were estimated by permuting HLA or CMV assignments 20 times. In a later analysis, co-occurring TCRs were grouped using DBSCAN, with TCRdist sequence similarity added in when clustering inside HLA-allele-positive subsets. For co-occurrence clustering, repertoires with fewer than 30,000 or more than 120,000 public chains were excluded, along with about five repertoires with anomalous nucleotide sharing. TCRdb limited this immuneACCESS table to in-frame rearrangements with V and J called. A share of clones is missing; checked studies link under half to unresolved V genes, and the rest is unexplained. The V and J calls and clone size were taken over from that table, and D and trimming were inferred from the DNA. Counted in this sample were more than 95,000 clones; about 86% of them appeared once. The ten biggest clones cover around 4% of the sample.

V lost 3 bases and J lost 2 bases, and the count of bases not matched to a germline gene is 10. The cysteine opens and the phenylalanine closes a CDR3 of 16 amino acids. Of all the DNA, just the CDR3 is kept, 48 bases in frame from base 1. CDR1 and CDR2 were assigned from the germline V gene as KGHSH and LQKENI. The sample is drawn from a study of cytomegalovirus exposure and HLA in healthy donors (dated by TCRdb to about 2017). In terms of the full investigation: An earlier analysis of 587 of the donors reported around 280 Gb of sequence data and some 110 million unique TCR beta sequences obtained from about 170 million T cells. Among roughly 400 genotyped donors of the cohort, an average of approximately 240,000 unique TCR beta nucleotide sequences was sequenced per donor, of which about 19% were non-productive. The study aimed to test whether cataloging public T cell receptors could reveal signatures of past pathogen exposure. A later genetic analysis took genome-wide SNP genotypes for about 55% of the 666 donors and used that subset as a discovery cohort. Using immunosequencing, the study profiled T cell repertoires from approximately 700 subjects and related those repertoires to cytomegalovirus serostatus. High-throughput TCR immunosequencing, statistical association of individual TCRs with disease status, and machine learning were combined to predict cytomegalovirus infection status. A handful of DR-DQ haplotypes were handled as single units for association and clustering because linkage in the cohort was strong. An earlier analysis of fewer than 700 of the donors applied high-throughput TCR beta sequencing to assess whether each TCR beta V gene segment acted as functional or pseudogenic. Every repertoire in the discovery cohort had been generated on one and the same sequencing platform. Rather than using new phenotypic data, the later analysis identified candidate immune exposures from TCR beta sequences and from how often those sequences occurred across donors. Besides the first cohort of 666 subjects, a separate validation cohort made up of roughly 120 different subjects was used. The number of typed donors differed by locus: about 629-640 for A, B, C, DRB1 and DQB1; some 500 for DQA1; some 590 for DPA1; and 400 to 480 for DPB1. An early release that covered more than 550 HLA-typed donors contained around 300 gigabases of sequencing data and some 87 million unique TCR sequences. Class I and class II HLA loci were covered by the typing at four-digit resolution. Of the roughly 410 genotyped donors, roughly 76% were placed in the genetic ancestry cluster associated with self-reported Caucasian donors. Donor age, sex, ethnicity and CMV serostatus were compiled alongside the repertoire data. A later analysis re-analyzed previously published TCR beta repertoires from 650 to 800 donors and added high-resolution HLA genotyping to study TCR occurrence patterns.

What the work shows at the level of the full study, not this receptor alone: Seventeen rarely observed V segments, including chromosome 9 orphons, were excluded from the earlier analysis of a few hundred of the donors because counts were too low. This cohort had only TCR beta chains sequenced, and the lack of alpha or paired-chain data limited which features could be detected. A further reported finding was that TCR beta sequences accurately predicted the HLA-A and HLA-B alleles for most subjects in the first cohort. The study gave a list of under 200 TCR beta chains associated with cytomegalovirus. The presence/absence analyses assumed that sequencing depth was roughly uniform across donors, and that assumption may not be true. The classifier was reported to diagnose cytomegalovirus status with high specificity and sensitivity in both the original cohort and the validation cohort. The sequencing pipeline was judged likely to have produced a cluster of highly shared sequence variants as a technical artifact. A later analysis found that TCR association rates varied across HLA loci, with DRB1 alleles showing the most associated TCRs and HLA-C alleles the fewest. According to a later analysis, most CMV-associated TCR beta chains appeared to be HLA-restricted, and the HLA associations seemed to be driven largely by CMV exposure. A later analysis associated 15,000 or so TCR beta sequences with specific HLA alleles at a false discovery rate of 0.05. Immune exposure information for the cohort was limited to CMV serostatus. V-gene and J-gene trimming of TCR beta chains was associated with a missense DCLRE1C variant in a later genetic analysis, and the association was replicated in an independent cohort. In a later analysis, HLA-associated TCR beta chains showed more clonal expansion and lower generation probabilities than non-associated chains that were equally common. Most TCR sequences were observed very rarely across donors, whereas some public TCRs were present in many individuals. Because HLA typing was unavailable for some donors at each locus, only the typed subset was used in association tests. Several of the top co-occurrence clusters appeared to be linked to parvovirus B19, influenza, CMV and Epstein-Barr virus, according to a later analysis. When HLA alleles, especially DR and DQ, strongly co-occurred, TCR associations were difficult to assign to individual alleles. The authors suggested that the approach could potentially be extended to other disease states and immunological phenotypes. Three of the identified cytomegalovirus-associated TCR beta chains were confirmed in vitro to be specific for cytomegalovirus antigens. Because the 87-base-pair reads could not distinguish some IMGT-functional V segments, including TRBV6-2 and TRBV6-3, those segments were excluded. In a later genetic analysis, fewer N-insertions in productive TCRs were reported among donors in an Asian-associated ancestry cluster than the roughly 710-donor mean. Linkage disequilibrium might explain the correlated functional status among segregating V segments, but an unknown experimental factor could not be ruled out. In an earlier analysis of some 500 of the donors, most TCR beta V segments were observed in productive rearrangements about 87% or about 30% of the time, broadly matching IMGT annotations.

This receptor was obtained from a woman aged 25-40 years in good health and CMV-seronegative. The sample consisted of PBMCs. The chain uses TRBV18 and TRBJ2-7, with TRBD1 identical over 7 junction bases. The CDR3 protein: CASSPIRGQGTYEQYF. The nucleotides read TGTGCCAGCTCACCGATTAGGGGGCAGGGGACCTACGAGCAGTACTTC.